Below are 8 T cell receptor beta chains sequenced from a single sample in a study of blood T cells in healthy people across ages. Alongside a J-beta primer mix, a sample-barcoded 5' primer served in a second PCR lasting about 7 to 11 cycles. TCRdb processed the 5' RACE reads anew with MiXCR; each CDR3 protein has one entry. Here the sample spans 1.5 million to 2 million distinct CDR3 sequences, roughly 50% being singletons. The sample consisted of blood. The source is a woman between 40 and 50 years old in good health.

This chain uses TRBV9 with TRBJ2-5; no definite D call. CDR1 SGDLS and CDR2 YYNGEE come from the germline V gene. CDR3 length: 16 residues. V lost 4 bases, J lost 1 base, and 17 bases lay in between. CDR3 sequence: CASSRSGVPLQETQYF. CDR3 coding DNA: TGTGCCAGCAGCCGGAGTGGGGTTCCTCTCCAAGAGACCCAGTACTTC.

This clonotype has more than one count but fewer than ten. The chain combines TRBV9 with TRBJ1-5; TRBD1 matches at 9 bases. The CDR3 is 15 amino acids. Germline-derived CDR1 and CDR2 are SGDLS and YYNGEE. Trimming cost V 0 bases and J 2 bases; bases outside gene matches: 0. The CDR3 sequence is CASSVGQGGNQPQHF. For the CDR3, the DNA is TGTGCCAGCAGCGTAGGACAGGGGGGCAATCAGCCCCAGCATTTT.

This chain joins TRBV15 and TRBJ1-1, with unresolved D. V was trimmed by 8 bases and J by 5 bases, leaving 18 bases between them. The CDR3 runs 14 residues. CDR1 and CDR2 from the germline V gene are LNHNV and YYDKDF (reference sequence). CDR3 residues: CATREILGGTEAFF. CDR3 bases: TGTGCCACCCGGGAAATCCTCGGAGGGACTGAAGCTTTCTTT.

Points on this clonotype: This likely stems from a read error, as it lies one base from a far larger clone. The chain employs TRBV7-2 and TRBJ2-1; no clear D gene. This CDR3 spans 12 amino acids. Germline lookup yields CDR1 SGHTA and CDR2 FQGNSA. In DNA form, the CDR3 reads TGTGTCAGCAGCTTAGCCAGAAATGAGCAGTTCTTC. This translates into CVSSLARNEQFF.

The V call is TRBV2, the J call TRBJ2-1; 7 nucleotides agree with TRBD2. The J call may be in error: the DNA end matches TRBJ2-7 better. Germline V lookup: CDR1 SNHLY, CDR2 FYNNEI. CDR3 length: 15 residues. The CDR3: CASSDLGGSYNEQYF. The CDR3 nucleotides are TGTGCCAGCAGTGACCTGGGGGGGTCCTACAATGAGCAGTACTTC.

The chain couples TRBV4-1 to TRBJ1-2, with D possibly TRBD1 on 5 matching bases. The germline gives CDR1 MGHRA, CDR2 YSYEKL. The CDR3 has 16 amino acids. The V end was cut by 2 bases, the J end by 2 bases, with 15 bases between. This CDR3 is CASSQRRTPENYGYTF. The DNA for the CDR3 is TGCGCCAGCAGCCAAAGGCGGACACCTGAGAACTATGGCTACACCTTC.

This clonotype was detected only a few times. The rearrangement uses TRBV7-2 and TRBJ2-3, with 7 nucleotides matching TRBD2. The germline gives CDR1 SGHTA, CDR2 FQGNSA. This CDR3 has 13 residues. With 4 bases clipped from V and 5 bases from J, the junction kept 3 bases outside the gene matches. This chain's CDR3 is CASSSIAGDTQYF. The CDR3 DNA sequence: TGTGCCAGCAGCTCAATAGCGGGAGATACGCAGTATTTT.

This clonotype appeared many times. A junction end diverges from the germline sequence, so it may reflect a read error. The genes are TRBV5-1 and TRBJ1-2; D possibly corresponds to TRBD1 (6 bases). The CDR3 covers 13 residues. CDR1 is SGHRS, CDR2 YFSETQ, per germline. CDR3 protein: CASSLGQSYGYTF. DNA of the CDR3: TGTGCCAGCAGCTTAGGACAGTCGTATGGCTACACCTTC.